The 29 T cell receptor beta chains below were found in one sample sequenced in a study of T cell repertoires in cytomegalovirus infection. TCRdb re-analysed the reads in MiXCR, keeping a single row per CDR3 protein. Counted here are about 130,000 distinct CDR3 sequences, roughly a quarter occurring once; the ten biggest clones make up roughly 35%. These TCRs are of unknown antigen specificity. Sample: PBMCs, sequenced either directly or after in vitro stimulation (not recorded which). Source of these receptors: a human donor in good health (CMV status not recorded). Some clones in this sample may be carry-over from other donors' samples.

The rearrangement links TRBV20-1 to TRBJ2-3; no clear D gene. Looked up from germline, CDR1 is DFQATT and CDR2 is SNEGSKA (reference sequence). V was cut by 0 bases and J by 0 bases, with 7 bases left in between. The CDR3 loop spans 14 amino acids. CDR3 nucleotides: TGCAGTGCTAGAGAGGCAGCGAGCACAGATACGCAGTATTTT. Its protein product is CSAREAASTDTQYF.

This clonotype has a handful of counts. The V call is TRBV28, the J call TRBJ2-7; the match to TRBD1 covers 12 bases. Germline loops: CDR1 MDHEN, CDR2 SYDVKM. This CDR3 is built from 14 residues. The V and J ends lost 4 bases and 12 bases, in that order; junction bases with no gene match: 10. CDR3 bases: TGTGCCAGCAGTTCGGGGACAGGGGGCGATCGGCTGTACTTC. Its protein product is CASSSGTGGDRLYF.

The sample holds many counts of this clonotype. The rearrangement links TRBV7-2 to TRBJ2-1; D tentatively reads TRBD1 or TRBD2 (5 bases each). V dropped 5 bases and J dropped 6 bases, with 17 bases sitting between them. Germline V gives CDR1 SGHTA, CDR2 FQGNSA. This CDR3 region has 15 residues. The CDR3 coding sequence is TGTGCCAGCAGCCCCACCGGGACCTCTTTCAATGAGCAGTTCTTC. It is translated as CASSPTGTSFNEQFF.

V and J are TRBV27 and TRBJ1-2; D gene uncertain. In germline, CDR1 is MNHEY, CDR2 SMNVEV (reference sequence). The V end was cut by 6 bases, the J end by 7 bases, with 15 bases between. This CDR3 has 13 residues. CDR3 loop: CASRPNAGSGYTF. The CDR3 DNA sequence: TGTGCCAGCAGACCCAACGCGGGGTCTGGCTACACCTTC.

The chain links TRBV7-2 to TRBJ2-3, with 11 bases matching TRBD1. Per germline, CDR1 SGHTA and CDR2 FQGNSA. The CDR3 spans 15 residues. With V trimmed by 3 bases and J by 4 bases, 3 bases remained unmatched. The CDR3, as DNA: TGTGCCAGCAGCTTGGACAGGGGGCGCGCAGATACGCAGTATTTT. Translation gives CASSLDRGRADTQYF.

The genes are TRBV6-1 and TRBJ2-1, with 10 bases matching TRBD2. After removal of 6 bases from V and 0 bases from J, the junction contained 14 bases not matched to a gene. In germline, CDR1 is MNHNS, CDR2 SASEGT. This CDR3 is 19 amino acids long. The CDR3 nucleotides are TGTGCCAGCAGGGCCATAGCGGGAGGCCGGGAGAGCTCCTACAATGAGCAGTTCTTC. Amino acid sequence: CASRAIAGGRESSYNEQFF.

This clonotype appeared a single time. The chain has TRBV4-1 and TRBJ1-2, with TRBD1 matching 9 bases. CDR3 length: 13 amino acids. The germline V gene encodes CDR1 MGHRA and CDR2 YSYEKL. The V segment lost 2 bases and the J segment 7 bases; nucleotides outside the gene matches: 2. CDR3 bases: TGCGCCAGCAGCCAAAACAGGGGGCTTGGCTACACCTTC. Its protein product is CASSQNRGLGYTF.

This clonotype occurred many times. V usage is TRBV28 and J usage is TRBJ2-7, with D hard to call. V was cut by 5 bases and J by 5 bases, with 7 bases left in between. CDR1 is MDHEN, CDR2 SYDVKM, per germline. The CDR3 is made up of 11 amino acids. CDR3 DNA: TGTGCCAGCAGTGTCCGGGACGAGCAGTACTTC. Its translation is CASSVRDEQYF.

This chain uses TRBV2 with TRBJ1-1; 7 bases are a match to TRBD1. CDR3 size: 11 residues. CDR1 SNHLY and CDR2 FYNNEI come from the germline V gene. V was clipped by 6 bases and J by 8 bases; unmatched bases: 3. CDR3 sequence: CASRGGQEAFF. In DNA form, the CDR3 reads TGTGCCAGCAGGGGGGGACAGGAAGCTTTCTTT.

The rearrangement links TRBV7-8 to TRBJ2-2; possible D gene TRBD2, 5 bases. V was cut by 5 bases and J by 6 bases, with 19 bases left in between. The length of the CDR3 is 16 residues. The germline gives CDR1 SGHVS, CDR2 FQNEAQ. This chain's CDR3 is CASSITSLSAAGELFF. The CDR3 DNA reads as TGTGCCAGCAGCATAACTAGTCTCTCCGCCGCCGGGGAGCTGTTTTTT.

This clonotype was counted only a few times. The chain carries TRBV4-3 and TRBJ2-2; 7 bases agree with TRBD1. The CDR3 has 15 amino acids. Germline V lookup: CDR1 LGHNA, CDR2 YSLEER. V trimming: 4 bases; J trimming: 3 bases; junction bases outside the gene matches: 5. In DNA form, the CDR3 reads TGCGCCAGCAGCCTCGACAGGGTGGACACCGGGGAGCTGTTTTTT. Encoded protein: CASSLDRVDTGELFF.

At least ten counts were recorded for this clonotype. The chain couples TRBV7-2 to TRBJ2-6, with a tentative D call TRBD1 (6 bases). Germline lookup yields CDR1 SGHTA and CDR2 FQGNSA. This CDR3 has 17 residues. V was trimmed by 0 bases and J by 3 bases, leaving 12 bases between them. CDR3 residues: CASSLARGGSGANVLTF. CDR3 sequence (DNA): TGTGCCAGCAGCTTAGCGAGAGGGGGTAGTGGGGCCAACGTCCTGACTTTC.

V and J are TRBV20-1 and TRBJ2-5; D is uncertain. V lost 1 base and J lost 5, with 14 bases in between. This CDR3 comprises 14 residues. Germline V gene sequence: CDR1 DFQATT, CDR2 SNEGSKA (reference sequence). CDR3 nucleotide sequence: TGCAGTGCTAGAGGTCAGGTAGTACAGGAGACCCAGTACTTC. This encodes CSARGQVVQETQYF.

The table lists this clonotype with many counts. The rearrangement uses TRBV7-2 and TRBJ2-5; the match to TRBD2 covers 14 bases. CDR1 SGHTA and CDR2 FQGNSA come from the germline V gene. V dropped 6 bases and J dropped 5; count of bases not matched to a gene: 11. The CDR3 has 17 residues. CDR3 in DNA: TGTGCCAGCAGTCTCCGGACTAGCGGGAGGAGTTGGGAGACCCAGTACTTC. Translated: CASSLRTSGRSWETQYF.

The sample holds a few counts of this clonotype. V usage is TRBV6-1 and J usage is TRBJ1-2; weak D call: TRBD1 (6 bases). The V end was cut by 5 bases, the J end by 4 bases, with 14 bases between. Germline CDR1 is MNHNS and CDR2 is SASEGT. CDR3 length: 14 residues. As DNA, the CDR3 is TGTGCCAGCAGTTATGCTGAACAGGGCTATGGCTACACCTTC. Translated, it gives CASSYAEQGYGYTF.

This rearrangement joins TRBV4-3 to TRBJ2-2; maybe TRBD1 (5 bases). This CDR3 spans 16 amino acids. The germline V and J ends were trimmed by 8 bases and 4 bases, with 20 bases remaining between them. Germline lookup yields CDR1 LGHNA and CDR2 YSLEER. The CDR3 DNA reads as TGCGCCAGCTCCTGGACCATACAGGCGACCACCGGGGAGCTGTTTTTT. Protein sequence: CASSWTIQATTGELFF.

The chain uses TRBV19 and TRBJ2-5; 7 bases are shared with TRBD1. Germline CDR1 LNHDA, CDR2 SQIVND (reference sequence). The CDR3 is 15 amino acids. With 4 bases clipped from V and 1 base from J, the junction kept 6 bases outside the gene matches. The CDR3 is CASSSDRVTQETQYF. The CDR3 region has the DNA TGTGCCAGTAGTAGCGACAGGGTGACCCAAGAGACCCAGTACTTC.

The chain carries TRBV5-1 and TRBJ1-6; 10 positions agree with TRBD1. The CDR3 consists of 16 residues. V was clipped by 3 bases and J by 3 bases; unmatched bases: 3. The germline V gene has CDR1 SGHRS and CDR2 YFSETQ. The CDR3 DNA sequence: TGCGCCAGCAGCTGGGGACAGGGGCGCTATAATTCACCCCTCCACTTT. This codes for CASSWGQGRYNSPLHF.

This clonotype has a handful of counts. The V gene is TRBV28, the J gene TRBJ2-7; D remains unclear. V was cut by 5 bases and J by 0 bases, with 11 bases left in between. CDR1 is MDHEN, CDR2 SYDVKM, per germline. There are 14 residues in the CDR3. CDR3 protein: CASSTPPSSYEQYF. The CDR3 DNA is TGTGCCAGCAGTACCCCTCCGAGCTCCTACGAGCAGTACTTC.

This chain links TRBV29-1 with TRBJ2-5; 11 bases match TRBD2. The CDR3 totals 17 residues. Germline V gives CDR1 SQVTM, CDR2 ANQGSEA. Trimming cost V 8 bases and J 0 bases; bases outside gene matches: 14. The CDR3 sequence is CSYSRLAGQHHQETQYF. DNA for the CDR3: TGCAGCTACTCCCGACTAGCGGGACAACACCACCAAGAGACCCAGTACTTC. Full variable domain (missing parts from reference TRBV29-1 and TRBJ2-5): SAVISQKPSRDICQRGTSLTIQCQVDSQVTMMFWYRQQPGQSLTLIATANQGSEATYESGFVIDKFPISRPNLTFSTLTVSNMSPEDSSIYLCSYSRLAGQHHQETQYFGPGTRLLVL.

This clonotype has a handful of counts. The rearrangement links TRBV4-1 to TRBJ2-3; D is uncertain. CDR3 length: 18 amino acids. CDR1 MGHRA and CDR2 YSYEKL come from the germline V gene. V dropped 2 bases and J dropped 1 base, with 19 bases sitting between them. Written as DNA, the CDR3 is TGCGCCAGCAGCCAATACTTCGGCCAAACCCGAGGCACAGATACGCAGTATTTT. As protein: CASSQYFGQTRGTDTQYF.

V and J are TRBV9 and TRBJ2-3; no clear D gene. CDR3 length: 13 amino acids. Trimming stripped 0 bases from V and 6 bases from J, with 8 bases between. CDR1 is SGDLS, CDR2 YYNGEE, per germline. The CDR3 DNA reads TGTGCCAGCAGCGTAGGGAATGGGGATACGCAGTATTTT. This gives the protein CASSVGNGDTQYF.

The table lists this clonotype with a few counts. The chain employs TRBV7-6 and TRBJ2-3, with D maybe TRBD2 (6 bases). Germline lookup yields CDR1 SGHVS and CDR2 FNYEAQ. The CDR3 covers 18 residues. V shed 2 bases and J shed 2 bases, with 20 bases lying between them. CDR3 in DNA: TGTGCCAGCAGCTTACTGTGGAGGGTTCAAGGAAACACAGATACGCAGTATTTT. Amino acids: CASSLLWRVQGNTDTQYF.

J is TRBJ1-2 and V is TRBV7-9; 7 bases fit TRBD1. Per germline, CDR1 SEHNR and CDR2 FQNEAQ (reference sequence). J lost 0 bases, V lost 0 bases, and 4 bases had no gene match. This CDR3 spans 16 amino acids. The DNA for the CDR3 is TGTGCCAGCAGCTTAGCGGACAGGATTGCTAACTATGGCTACACCTTC. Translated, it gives CASSLADRIANYGYTF.

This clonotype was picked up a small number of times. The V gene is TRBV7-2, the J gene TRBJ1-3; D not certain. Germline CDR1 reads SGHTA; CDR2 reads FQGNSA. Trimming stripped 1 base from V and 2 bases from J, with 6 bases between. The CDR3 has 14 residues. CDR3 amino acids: CASSLVGTGNTIYF. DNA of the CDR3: TGTGCCAGCAGCTTAGTGGGGACTGGAAACACCATATATTTT.

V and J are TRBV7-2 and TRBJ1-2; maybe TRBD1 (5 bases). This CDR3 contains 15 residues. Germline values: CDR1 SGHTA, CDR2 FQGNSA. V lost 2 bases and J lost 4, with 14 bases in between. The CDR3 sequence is CASSLTNQGVYGYTF. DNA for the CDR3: TGTGCCAGCAGCTTAACTAATCAGGGTGTCTATGGCTACACCTTC.

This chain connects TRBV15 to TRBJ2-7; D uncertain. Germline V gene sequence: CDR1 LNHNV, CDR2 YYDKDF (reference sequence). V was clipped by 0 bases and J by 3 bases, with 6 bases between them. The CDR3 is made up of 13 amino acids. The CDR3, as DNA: TGTGCCACCAGCAGAGATCCGGGCTACGAGCAGTACGTC. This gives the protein CATSRDPGYEQYV.

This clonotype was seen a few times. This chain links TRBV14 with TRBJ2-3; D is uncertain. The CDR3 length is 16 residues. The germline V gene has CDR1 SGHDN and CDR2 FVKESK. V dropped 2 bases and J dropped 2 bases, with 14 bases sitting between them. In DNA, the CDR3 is TGTGCCAGCAGCCAAAGGGTAGTCGAGTACACAGATACGCAGTATTTT. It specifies CASSQRVVEYTDTQYF.

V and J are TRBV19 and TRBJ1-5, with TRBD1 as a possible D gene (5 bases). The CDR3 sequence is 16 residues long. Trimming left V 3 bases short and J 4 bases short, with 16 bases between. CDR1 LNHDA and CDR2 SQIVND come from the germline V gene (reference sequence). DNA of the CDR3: TGTGCCAGTAGTATGGTCGGGGCAGGGTTTAATCAGCCCCAGCATTTT. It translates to CASSMVGAGFNQPQHF.